These 23 T cell receptor beta chains were sequenced from one sample in a study of cytotoxic CD8 clonotypes in ibrutinib-treated CLL. TCRdb's copy holds only in-frame clones and misses some; the assay was immunoSEQ multiplex PCR. The sample lists over 75,000 clones; around 80% were seen once. Sample: PBMCs, taken after 12 months of ibrutinib treatment. The receptors derive from a human donor with chronic lymphocytic leukemia.

This clone was counted only a few times. V is TRBV4-1 and J is TRBJ2-1, with D perhaps TRBD1 (5 bases). Per the germline V gene, CDR1 is MGHRA and CDR2 is YSYEKL. The length of the CDR3 is 14 residues. The ends were cut back, 4 bases at V and 5 bases at J, with 12 bases in the middle. The CDR3 reads CASSRGGANNEQFF. In DNA form, the CDR3 reads TGCGCCAGCAGCCGGGGCGGAGCCAACAATGAGCAGTTCTTC.

A note on this clone: Different DNA sequences within this sample yield the same CDR3. The rearrangement links TRBV6-5 to TRBJ1-1, with D hard to call. Germline-derived CDR1 and CDR2 are MNHEY and SVGAGI. V was trimmed by 5 bases and J by 1 base, leaving 5 bases between them. The CDR3 length is 12 residues. The CDR3, as DNA: TGTGCCAGCAGTGACCCGAACACTGAAGCTTTCTTT. Translation gives CASSDPNTEAFF.

The genes are TRBV5-8 and TRBJ2-1; 10 bases agree with TRBD2. The V gene end was trimmed by 3 bases and the J gene end by 4 bases; junction bases not matched to a gene: 4. CDR1 is SGHTS and CDR2 is YDEGEE in the germline V gene. This CDR3 has 15 amino acids. The CDR3 region has the DNA TGTGCCAGCAGCTCCGGGACTAGCGTATACAATGAGCAGTTCTTC. Amino acid sequence: CASSSGTSVYNEQFF.

The chain couples TRBV10-1 to TRBJ1-4, with a tentative D call TRBD1 (5 bases). The germline V gene has CDR1 WNHNN and CDR2 SYGVQD (reference sequence). The CDR3 spans 16 residues. Trimming cost V 8 bases and J 5 bases, with 21 bases left between them. CDR3 in DNA: TGCGCCAGCCGATGGAGGGGAACGCGGGGAAATGAAAAACTGTTTTTT. Its protein product is CASRWRGTRGNEKLFF.

This clone was picked up a small number of times. The chain couples TRBV15 to TRBJ1-2; D is ambiguous. Germline-derived CDR1 and CDR2 are LNHNV and YYDKDF (reference sequence). Trimming left V 0 bases short and J 7 bases short, with 6 bases between. The CDR3 runs 12 residues. CDR3 DNA sequence: TGTGCCACCAGCAGAGATCTGAGTGGCTACACCTTC. Its translation: CATSRDLSGYTF. Complete variable domain (other parts from reference TRBV15 and TRBJ1-2): DAMVIQNPRYQVTQFGKPVTLSCSQTLNHNVMYWYQQKSSQAPKLLFHYYDKDFNNEADTPDNFQSRRPNTSFCFLDIRSPGLGDTAMYLCATSRDLSGYTFGSGTRLTVV.

The gene calls are TRBV4-1 and TRBJ1-1; tentative D call: TRBD1 (6 bases). Germline V CDR1 and CDR2: MGHRA, YSYEKL. The CDR3 consists of 14 residues. Between the trimmed V and J ends, which lost 2 bases and 2 bases, there was a span of 9 bases. The CDR3 region has the DNA TGCGCCAGCAGCCAACCCGGGACAAACACTGAAGCTTTCTTT. It specifies CASSQPGTNTEAFF.

The gene calls are TRBV5-1 and TRBJ1-1; 8 bases map to TRBD1. Germline CDR1 reads SGHRS; CDR2 reads YFSETQ. CDR3 length equals 14 residues. After removal of 4 bases from V and 1 base from J, the junction contained 3 bases not matched to a gene. CDR3 bases: TGCGCCAGCAGCACAGACAGGGGGAACACTGAAGCTTTCTTT. As protein: CASSTDRGNTEAFF.

The genes are TRBV4-2 and TRBJ2-3, with a possible D match to TRBD2 (6 bases). There are 14 residues in the CDR3. V lost 2 bases, J lost 5 bases, and 11 bases lay in between. Germline V gives CDR1 LGHNA, CDR2 YNFKEQ. The CDR3 region is CASSQRTGGDTQYF. CDR3 nucleotides: TGTGCCAGCAGCCAACGGACCGGGGGAGATACGCAGTATTTT.

V usage is TRBV6-5 and J usage is TRBJ2-1, with unresolved D. Trimming stripped 4 bases from V and 6 bases from J, with 13 bases between. CDR3 length equals 14 residues. Germline CDR1 reads MNHEY; CDR2 reads SVGAGI. CDR3 sequence reads: CASSSHRVGNEQFF. CDR3 coding DNA: TGTGCCAGCAGTTCCCACCGGGTAGGCAATGAGCAGTTCTTC.

The V call is TRBV28, the J call TRBJ1-5; no definite D call. Trimming removed 2 bases at V and 3 bases at J, with 11 bases between. CDR3 length: 15 residues. Germline V CDR1 and CDR2: MDHEN, SYDVKM. The CDR3 coding sequence is TGTGCCAGCAGTTTACCGACACAGTTCAATCAGCCCCAGCATTTT. It yields the protein CASSLPTQFNQPQHF.

CDR3 region: CASRAPGLYYNEQFF. For the CDR3, the DNA is TGTGCCAGCAGGGCCCCGGGACTATACTACAATGAGCAGTTCTTC. V and J are TRBV27 and TRBJ2-1; 7 bases align to TRBD2. The CDR3 is 15 amino acids. Germline loops: CDR1 MNHEY, CDR2 SMNVEV (reference sequence). Trimming cost V 6 bases and J 3 bases; bases outside gene matches: 8.

This clone was seen just once. The chain combines TRBV6-5 with TRBJ1-3; D is undetermined. The CDR3 has 14 amino acids. The ends were cut back, 5 bases at V and 2 bases at J, with 10 bases in the middle. The V gene's germline CDR1 is MNHEY and CDR2 SVGAGI. The CDR3 protein is CASSPYSAGNTIYF. CDR3 coding DNA: TGTGCCAGCAGTCCTTACAGTGCTGGAAACACCATATATTTT.

The chain links TRBV30 to TRBJ1-1; TRBD1 agrees at 9 bases. Trimming cost V 0 bases and J 1 base; bases outside gene matches: 3. CDR1 and CDR2 (germline): GTSNPN, SVGIG (reference sequence). The CDR3 totals 15 residues. CDR3 nucleotides: TGTGCCTGGAGTGTACTGGGACAGGGGAACACTGAAGCTTTCTTT. It is translated as CAWSVLGQGNTEAFF.

This clone was recorded a few times. The J gene is TRBJ1-3, the V gene TRBV6-1; maybe TRBD1 (5 bases). CDR3 size: 15 residues. Per the germline V gene, CDR1 is MNHNS and CDR2 is SASEGT. V was shortened by 1 base and J by 4 bases, with 11 bases between the two germline ends. CDR3 region: CASSEVQGRGNTIYF. In nucleotides, the CDR3 is TGTGCCAGCAGTGAAGTGCAGGGAAGGGGAAACACCATATATTTT.

This chain links TRBV4-3 with TRBJ2-3; D not certain. The CDR3 sequence is 16 residues long. Trimming cost V 5 bases and J 0 bases, with 15 bases left between them. The germline V gene has CDR1 LGHNA and CDR2 YSLEER. The CDR3 bases are TGCGCCAGCAGCAGAACGGGCAGTTCTAGCACAGATACGCAGTATTTT. Its translation is CASSRTGSSSTDTQYF.

The V gene is TRBV30, the J gene TRBJ2-5; D is possibly TRBD2 (5 bases). V dropped 5 bases and J dropped 4 bases, with 14 bases sitting between them. The CDR3 consists of 13 residues. CDR1 is GTSNPN, CDR2 SVGIG, per germline (reference sequence). The CDR3 loop is CAWGWAGGETQYF. The CDR3 DNA sequence: TGTGCCTGGGGTTGGGCGGGCGGAGAGACCCAGTACTTC.

V usage is TRBV7-6 and J usage is TRBJ2-2; 11 nucleotides agree with TRBD1. Germline V gene sequence: CDR1 SGHVS, CDR2 FNYEAQ. The CDR3 length is 15 residues. V was clipped by 4 bases and J by 4 bases; unmatched bases: 2. CDR3 sequence (DNA): TGTGCCAGCAGCTCCGGGACAGGGGGCACCGGGGAGCTGTTTTTT. The encoded protein is CASSSGTGGTGELFF.

This clone was seen once. The chain couples TRBV10-1 to TRBJ2-5; either TRBD1 or TRBD2 may fit D (5 bases each). Trimming took 2 bases from V and 5 from J, leaving 18 bases between them. The germline CDR1 and CDR2 sequences are WNHNN and SYGVQD (reference sequence). The CDR3 is 16 residues long. This CDR3 reads CASSEEGSGPFETQYF. Here the CDR3 DNA reads TGCGCCAGCAGTGAGGAGGGTTCAGGGCCGTTCGAGACCCAGTACTTC.

The chain links TRBV7-2 to TRBJ2-1; D gene unclear. Deletions cut 0 bases from V and 8 bases from J, with 8 bases between. Germline CDR1 and CDR2: SGHTA and FQGNSA. The CDR3 length is 13 residues. CDR3 nucleotides: TGTGCCAGCAGCTTAGCCCTCCACGATGAGCAGTTCTTC. It yields the protein CASSLALHDEQFF.

V is TRBV5-6 and J is TRBJ2-5; no clear D. With 4 bases removed from V and 5 bases from J, the gap between germline ends came to 18 bases. Germline V gives CDR1 SGHDT, CDR2 YYEEEE. The CDR3 sequence is 15 residues long. The CDR3 DNA reads as TGTGCCAGCAGCCCCAGCCCCACCTTAGGGGAGACCCAGTACTTC. It yields the protein CASSPSPTLGETQYF.

The J gene is TRBJ2-3, the V gene TRBV12-5; D remains ambiguous. The germline CDR1 and CDR2 sequences are LGHNT and FRNRAP. V dropped 6 bases and J dropped 2 bases, with 9 bases sitting between them. The CDR3 runs 13 residues. DNA for the CDR3: TGTGCTAGTGGACCTAGAAACACAGATACGCAGTATTTT. It specifies CASGPRNTDTQYF.

The chain uses TRBV30 and TRBJ1-1; D call uncertain. This CDR3 region has 11 residues. Germline V gene sequence: CDR1 GTSNPN, CDR2 SVGIG (reference sequence). Trimming stripped 4 bases from V and 10 bases from J, with 13 bases between. In DNA, the CDR3 is TGTGCCTGGAACGGTGGAGGTACAGCTTTCTTT. Protein: CAWNGGGTAFF.

This chain uses TRBV5-1 with TRBJ1-5; D uncertain. V lost 0 bases to trimming and J lost 0 bases, with 7 bases between them. This CDR3 comprises 15 residues. Germline V lookup: CDR1 SGHRS, CDR2 YFSETQ. In DNA form, the CDR3 reads TGCGCCAGCAGCTTGGCCGGGGATAGCAATCAGCCCCAGCATTTT. It codes for CASSLAGDSNQPQHF.